This entry lists 27 T cell receptor beta chains sequenced from one sample in a study of cytomegalovirus exposure and HLA in healthy donors. PCR was performed using 60 Vbeta and 13 Jbeta primers. Profiling relied on immunoSEQ multiplex PCR, and the TCRdb table lists in-frame clones only, not all of them. The repertoire consists of about 120,000 clones, with over 60% occurring once and the leading ten covering under 3%. The sample consisted of PBMCs. These receptors came from a woman between 18 and 29 years old in good health and CMV-seropositive.

The chain uses TRBV15 and TRBJ2-1; a possible D gene is TRBD2 (6 bases). Germline V gene lookup returns CDR1 LNHNV and CDR2 YYDKDF (reference sequence). The CDR3 loop spans 16 amino acids. Trimming left V 3 bases short and J 8 bases short, with 20 bases between. The CDR3 sequence: CATSRRIAGSMDEQFF. The CDR3 nucleotides read TGTGCCACCAGCAGGAGGATTGCGGGATCGATGGATGAGCAGTTCTTC. Full variable domain (rest looked up from reference TRBV15 and TRBJ2-1): DAMVIQNPRYQVTQFGKPVTLSCSQTLNHNVMYWYQQKSSQAPKLLFHYYDKDFNNEADTPDNFQSRRPNTSFCFLDIRSPGLGDTAMYLCATSRRIAGSMDEQFFGPGTRLTVL.

J is TRBJ2-6 and V is TRBV19; possibly TRBD2 for D (6 bases). Trimming pared 3 bases from V and 0 bases from J, leaving 21 bases between. Germline CDR1 and CDR2: LNHDA and SQIVND (reference sequence). This CDR3 spans 20 amino acids. In nucleotides, the CDR3 is TGTGCCAGTAGTATCCTACGACTAGTATTCGGGCACTCTGGGGCCAACGTCCTGACTTTC. Its protein product is CASSILRLVFGHSGANVLTF.

The rearrangement uses TRBV27 and TRBJ1-2, with a weak D call TRBD1 (6 bases). Trimming pared 3 bases from V and 5 bases from J, leaving 13 bases between. From germline, CDR1 is MNHEY and CDR2 SMNVEV (reference sequence). This CDR3 is 14 amino acids long. CDR3 residues: CASSFLTGKYGYTF. CDR3 bases: TGTGCCAGCAGTTTCTTAACAGGGAAATATGGCTACACCTTC.

The rearrangement uses TRBV5-1 and TRBJ2-3; D unclear. The length of the CDR3 is 13 residues. In germline, CDR1 is SGHRS, CDR2 YFSETQ. V lost 3 bases, J lost 6 bases, and 11 bases lay in between. This chain's CDR3 is CASSSSTTDTQYF. The CDR3 DNA follows: TGCGCCAGCAGCTCGAGCACTACGGATACGCAGTATTTT.

V is TRBV18 and J is TRBJ1-1, with D maybe TRBD1 (5 bases). Trimming took off 3 bases at V and 0 bases at J, with 17 bases between the two ends. The CDR3 covers 17 residues. From germline, CDR1 is KGHSH and CDR2 LQKENI. For the CDR3, the DNA is TGTGCCAGCTCACCGCGCGTACCTAGGGGTATGAACACTGAAGCTTTCTTT. Protein sequence: CASSPRVPRGMNTEAFF.

The chain links TRBV5-6 to TRBJ2-3, with 8 bases matching TRBD1. This CDR3 has 14 residues. Losses at the gene ends were 2 bases for V and 4 bases for J; bases not matched to a gene: 3. Per the germline V gene, CDR1 is SGHDT and CDR2 is YYEEEE. The CDR3 sequence is CASSLPDRADTQYF. CDR3 nucleotide sequence: TGTGCCAGCAGCTTACCGGACAGGGCAGATACGCAGTATTTT.

The chain combines TRBV19 with TRBJ2-2; no clear D gene. CDR3 size: 14 residues. The germline V gene encodes CDR1 LNHDA and CDR2 SQIVND (reference sequence). The germline V and J ends were trimmed by 5 bases and 4 bases, with 11 bases remaining between them. CDR3 amino acids: CASSVLGVTGELFF. CDR3 bases: TGTGCCAGTAGTGTCCTAGGTGTCACCGGGGAGCTGTTTTTT.

Remarks on this clone: The junction differs from germline at one of its ends, possibly a read error. The V and J genes are TRBV7-9 and TRBJ2-1; possible D gene TRBD2, 6 bases. CDR1 is SEHNR and CDR2 is FQNEAQ in the germline V gene (reference sequence). This CDR3 comprises 13 residues. CDR3 bases: TGTTCCAGCAGCTTAGGGCTAGCGAATGAGCAGTTCTTC. It codes for CSSSLGLANEQFF. The whole variable domain, remainder taken from reference TRBV7-9 and TRBJ2-1, is DTGVSQNPRHKITKRGQNVTFRCDPISEHNRLYWYRQTLGQGPEFLTYFQNEAQLEKSRLLSDRFSAERPKGSFSTLEIQRTEQGDSAMYLCSSSLGLANEQFFGPGTRLTVL.

The rearrangement uses TRBV13 and TRBJ2-5; TRBD2 aligns across 8 bases. Germline lookup yields CDR1 PRHDT and CDR2 FYEKMQ (reference sequence). Losses at the gene ends were 6 bases for V and 7 bases for J; bases not matched to a gene: 16. This CDR3 has 16 residues. CDR3 amino acids: CASRLNAGGGFGTQYF. The CDR3 region has the DNA TGTGCCAGCAGACTTAACGCGGGGGGCGGGTTCGGGACCCAGTACTTC.

The gene calls are TRBV7-6 and TRBJ2-1; D remains ambiguous. Per germline, CDR1 SGHVS and CDR2 FNYEAQ. CDR3 length: 16 amino acids. The V end lost 1 base, the J end lost 0 bases, and 10 bases lay between the germline ends. CDR3 in DNA: TGTGCCAGCAGCTTAGGCCCCCCGAGCTCCTACAATGAGCAGTTCTTC. Protein product: CASSLGPPSSYNEQFF.

The chain couples TRBV6-6 to TRBJ2-7, with TRBD1 matching over 10 bases. CDR1 and CDR2 (germline): MNHNY, SVGAGI (reference sequence). V was clipped by 0 bases and J by 4 bases; unmatched bases: 3. This CDR3 contains 15 residues. The CDR3 nucleotides are TGTGCCAGCAGTTACTCGGTGGGACAGGGGTACGAGCAGTACTTC. This gives the protein CASSYSVGQGYEQYF.

The V and J genes are TRBV15 and TRBJ2-7; 7 bases are a match to TRBD2. The CDR3 is 15 amino acids. Germline V lookup: CDR1 LNHNV, CDR2 YYDKDF (reference sequence). V dropped 0 bases and J dropped 0; count of bases not matched to a gene: 2. CDR3 amino acids: CATSRDGTTSYEQYF. The CDR3 nucleotides read TGTGCCACCAGCAGAGATGGGACTACCTCCTACGAGCAGTACTTC.

The V call is TRBV7-3, the J call TRBJ1-1; D is perhaps TRBD1 (6 bases). Germline V gene data show CDR1 as SGHTA and CDR2 as FQGTGA. This CDR3 is 18 amino acids long. Trimming cost V 5 bases and J 5 bases, with 27 bases left between them. CDR3 DNA: TGTGCCAGCAGCCCCCAACCGGGACATCCCTCACGGTGGACTGAAGCTTTCTTT. Translation gives CASSPQPGHPSRWTEAFF.

The DNA of the CDR3 is TGTGCCAGCTTGACCTGGGGACAGGGGTACCACGAGCAGTACTTC. It is translated as CASLTWGQGYHEQYF. V and J are TRBV13 and TRBJ2-7, with 10 bases identical to TRBD1. J was trimmed by 5 bases and V by 8 bases; bases with no gene match: 12. Germline CDR1 PRHDT, CDR2 FYEKMQ (reference sequence). CDR3 length equals 15 residues.

This sequence joins TRBV27 and TRBJ1-4; D is uncertain. Trimming shortened V by 0 bases and J by 6 bases, and 5 bases separated the two germline ends. The CDR3 is 13 amino acids. Germline loops: CDR1 MNHEY, CDR2 SMNVEV (reference sequence). For the CDR3, the DNA is TGTGCCAGCAGTTTATCGGCGGATGAAAAACTGTTTTTT. Protein sequence: CASSLSADEKLFF.

The chain couples TRBV6-1 to TRBJ1-1, with D tentatively TRBD1 (6 bases). The CDR3 has 11 amino acids. Trimming pared 5 bases from V and 7 bases from J, leaving 8 bases between. CDR1 and CDR2 (germline): MNHNS, SASEGT. CDR3 in amino acids: CASSTDSEAFF. CDR3 bases: TGTGCCAGCAGTACGGACAGTGAAGCTTTCTTT.

This clone came up once. J is TRBJ1-2 and V is TRBV27; D may be TRBD1 (6 bases). This CDR3 is 14 amino acids long. Trimming took 6 bases from V and 3 from J, leaving 14 bases between them. CDR1 is MNHEY, CDR2 SMNVEV, per germline (reference sequence). CDR3 nucleotides: TGTGCCAGCAGCGTAAGTGGGACACACTATGGCTACACCTTC. It translates to CASSVSGTHYGYTF.

In its sample, this clone was seen once. The chain employs TRBV5-4 and TRBJ2-5, with 13 bases aligning to TRBD2. With 4 bases clipped from V and 4 bases from J, the junction kept 7 bases outside the gene matches. In germline, CDR1 is SGHNT, CDR2 YYREEE (reference sequence). CDR3 length: 16 residues. DNA for the CDR3: TGTGCCAGCAGCAGGACGGGACTAGCGGGAACAGAGACCCAGTACTTC. Translated, it gives CASSRTGLAGTETQYF.

This rearrangement joins TRBV7-3 to TRBJ1-2, with 7 bases identical to TRBD1. Per the germline V gene, CDR1 is SGHTA and CDR2 is FQGTGA. Trimming at V came to 5 bases and at J to 7 bases, leaving 7 bases not matched to a gene. This CDR3 has 13 amino acids. The CDR3 here is CASSPDRAGGYTF. DNA of the CDR3: TGTGCCAGCAGCCCCGACAGGGCCGGTGGCTACACCTTC.

The chain is built from TRBV11-2 and TRBJ2-7; 7 nucleotides match TRBD1. This CDR3 is 14 amino acids long. The germline CDR1 and CDR2 sequences are SGHAT and FQNNGV. V dropped 4 bases and J dropped 3; count of bases not matched to a gene: 6. The CDR3 protein is CASSSLDRVYEQYF. CDR3 DNA sequence: TGTGCCAGCAGCTCCCTCGACAGGGTCTACGAGCAGTACTTC.

The rearrangement joins TRBV21-1 to TRBJ2-2; the table assigns TRBD1, which was not confirmed against the DNA. TRBV21-1 is a pseudogene. CDR3 length equals 16 residues. CDR3 loop: CASSTDQGANTGELFF. The DNA for the CDR3 is TGTGCCAGCAGCACAGACCAGGGGGCGAACACCGGGGAGCTGTTTTTT.

This chain connects TRBV6-5 to TRBJ2-7, with 7 bases that match TRBD1. The CDR3 is 15 amino acids. Germline CDR1 reads MNHEY; CDR2 reads SVGAGI. Germline trimming cut 4 bases from V and 0 bases from J; bases unmatched to any gene: 6. CDR3 sequence (DNA): TGTGCCAGCAGTTGGGGGACAGCCAGCTCCTACGAGCAGTACTTC. Translated: CASSWGTASSYEQYF.

The gene calls are TRBV2 and TRBJ1-3; unclear D gene. This CDR3 has 15 amino acids. V was clipped by 11 bases and J by 0 bases, with 17 bases between them. The germline gives CDR1 SNHLY, CDR2 FYNNEI. The CDR3 nucleotides are TGTGCCGGTGGACTTTCGTTTAGCTCTGGAAACACCATATATTTT. It encodes CAGGLSFSSGNTIYF.

This chain connects TRBV2 to TRBJ1-5; no definite D call. Trimming pared 2 bases from V and 7 bases from J, leaving 9 bases between. This CDR3 has 13 amino acids. Germline lookup yields CDR1 SNHLY and CDR2 FYNNEI. CDR3 residues: CASSEIEWQPQHF. The CDR3 DNA reads as TGTGCCAGCAGTGAAATTGAGTGGCAGCCCCAGCATTTT.

This clone was counted a few times. Mismatch with germline at one junction end may stem from a read error. The gene calls are TRBV7-7 and TRBJ2-1; 9 nucleotides match TRBD1. The CDR3 spans 13 residues. Germline CDR1 and CDR2: SSHAT and FNYEAQ (reference sequence). In DNA form, the CDR3 reads TGTGCTAGCAGCCCGGACAGGGGCAATGAGCAGTTCTTC. This encodes CASSPDRGNEQFF.

For the CDR3, the DNA is TGCGCCAGCAGCTTGGAGGGGCTATCCTACGAGCAGTACTTC. Protein: CASSLEGLSYEQYF. This chain connects TRBV5-1 to TRBJ2-7, with D maybe TRBD1 (5 bases). Germline CDR1 SGHRS, CDR2 YFSETQ. CDR3 length equals 14 residues. Trimming removed 0 bases from V and 1 base from J, with 8 bases in between. The variable domain in full, completed from reference TRBV5-1 and TRBJ2-7, reads KAGVTQTPRYLIKTRGQQVTLSCSPISGHRSVSWYQQTPGQGLQFLFEYFSETQRNKGNFPGRFSGRQFSNSRSEMNVSTLELGDSALYLCASSLEGLSYEQYFGPGTRLTVT.

This chain uses TRBV5-4 with TRBJ2-7, with TRBD2 as a possible D gene (6 bases). Germline loops: CDR1 SGHNT, CDR2 YYREEE (reference sequence). CDR3 size: 13 residues. Between the trimmed V and J ends, which lost 4 bases and 3 bases, there was a span of 11 bases. In DNA, the CDR3 is TGTGCCAGCAGCCCGGACTACCGCTACGAGCAGTACTTC. Its protein is CASSPDYRYEQYF. The variable domain in full, completed from reference TRBV5-4 and TRBJ2-7, reads ETGVTQSPTHLIKTRGQQVTLRCSSQSGHNTVSWYQQALGQGPQFIFQYYREEENGRGNFPPRFSGLQFPNYSSELNVNALELDDSALYLCASSPDYRYEQYFGPGTRLTVT.